One and the same sample provided the 3 T cell receptor beta chains below, sequenced in a study of shared clonotypes between healthy human individuals. Repertoires were generated with immunoSEQ multiplex PCR, while TCRdb's copy carries only in-frame clones and drops some. Of approximately 1,500,000 clones detected, roughly 96% appear once; the ten largest clones hold roughly 1.2%. Sequenced: naive CD4+ T cells sorted from blood. Subset noted: CD45RA+ positively selected. These receptors all come from a man between 25 and 39 years old in good health.

A single count supports this clone. The chain carries TRBV7-2 and TRBJ1-1, with 9 bases lining up with TRBD1. The CDR3 spans 16 residues. CDR1 is SGHTA and CDR2 is FQGNSA in the germline V gene. V dropped 1 base and J dropped 4; count of bases not matched to a gene: 7. CDR3 sequence (DNA): TGTGCCAGCAGCTTAGAGACCAGGACAGGGGCCACTGAAGCTTTCTTT. It specifies CASSLETRTGATEAFF.

J is TRBJ1-2 and V is TRBV28; D may be TRBD1 (6 bases). The CDR3 is 15 residues long. The germline V and J ends were trimmed by 3 bases and 1 base, with 12 bases remaining between them. Per germline, CDR1 MDHEN and CDR2 SYDVKM. CDR3 nucleotide sequence: TGTGCCAGCAGTTTGGCTGGGGGCTTTAACTATGGCTACACCTTC. Its translation is CASSLAGGFNYGYTF.

Comment on this clone: The junction shows a germline mismatch at one end, possibly a read error. In DNA form, the CDR3 reads TGCGATCCAGGCCGGGGGGCCGCTGGAAACACCATATATTTT. Its translation: CDPGRGAAGNTIYF. This chain uses TRBV28 with TRBJ1-3, with D possibly TRBD1 on 6 matching bases. The CDR3 covers 14 residues. Per the germline V gene, CDR1 is MDHEN and CDR2 is SYDVKM. Drawing the rest from reference TRBV28 and TRBJ1-3, the complete variable domain is DVKVTQSSRYLVKRTGEKVFLECVQDMDHENMFWYRQDPGLGLRLIYFSYDVKMKEKGDIPEGYSVSREKKERFSLILESASTNQTSMYLCDPGRGAAGNTIYFGEGSWLTVV.